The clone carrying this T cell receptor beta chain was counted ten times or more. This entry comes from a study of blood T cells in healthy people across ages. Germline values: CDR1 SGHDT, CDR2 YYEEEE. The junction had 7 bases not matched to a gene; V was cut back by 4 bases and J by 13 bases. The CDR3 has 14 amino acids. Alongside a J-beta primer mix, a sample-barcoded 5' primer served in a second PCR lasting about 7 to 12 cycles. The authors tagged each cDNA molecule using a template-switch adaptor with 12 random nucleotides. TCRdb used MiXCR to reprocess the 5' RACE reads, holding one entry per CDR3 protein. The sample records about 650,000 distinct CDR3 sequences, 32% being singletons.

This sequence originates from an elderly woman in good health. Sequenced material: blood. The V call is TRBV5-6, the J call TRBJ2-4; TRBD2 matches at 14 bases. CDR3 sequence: CASSPGLAGGSQYF. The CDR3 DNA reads TGTGCCAGCAGCCCTGGACTAGCGGGGGGTTCCCAGTACTTC.